This entry describes one TCR beta chain. J lost 7 bases, V lost 5 bases, and 9 bases had no gene match. From germline, CDR1 is SGHAT and CDR2 FQNNGV. The CDR3 sequence is 15 residues long. This entry belongs to a study of blood T cell repertoires in COVID-19. Study information: Specimens from acute and convalescent COVID-19 originated in the United States, Italy and Spain. PBMCs, B-cell-depleted T cells, or T cells provided the cDNA or gDNA that made up the material.

The authors' processing: The authors estimated nucleated cell counts from reference gene primer amplification. Assay used: immunoSEQ multiplex PCR; TCRdb lists only in-frame clones, some missing. The DNA was the basis for D and trimming; V, J and clone size are from that table. The sample contains about 210,000 clones, about 84% of which appear only once. Sequencing was carried out using peripheral blood. The chain uses TRBV11-2 and TRBJ2-1; 9 bases align to TRBD2. This sequence was found in a human donor in a cohort sampled during active COVID-19. The CDR3 coding sequence is TGTGCCAGCAGCCCCCGAGTAGCGGGGGAAAATGAGCAGTTCTTC. It yields the protein CASSPRVAGENEQFF.